Below, 15 T cell receptor beta chains from the same sample are listed, as sequenced in a study of blood T cell repertoires in COVID-19. Using immunoSEQ multiplex PCR, the repertoire was profiled, and TCRdb retains in-frame clones only, with some absent. The sample has around 230,000 clones, roughly 80% seen once. Sequencing used peripheral blood. The receptor source for this set is a woman aged 40-49 years with active or convalescent COVID-19.

This clone turned up a few times. CDR3 loop: CATTGGKETQYF. The CDR3 DNA follows: TGCGCCACCACTGGGGGGAAAGAGACCCAGTACTTC. The chain employs TRBV10-1 and TRBJ2-5, with a tentative D call TRBD2 (6 bases). Per germline, CDR1 WNHNN and CDR2 SYGVQD (reference sequence). The length of the CDR3 is 12 residues. V lost 10 bases, J lost 3 bases, and 12 bases lay in between.

The rearrangement links TRBV27 to TRBJ2-7, with TRBD2 matching over 9 bases. The J segment lost 2 bases and the V segment lost 5 bases, leaving 4 bases of the junction unmatched. The CDR3 is made up of 14 amino acids. Germline V gene sequence: CDR1 MNHEY, CDR2 SMNVEV (reference sequence). The CDR3 region has the DNA TGTGCCAGCAGTCCCGGGACTAGCCCCTACGAGCAGTACTTC. Amino acid sequence: CASSPGTSPYEQYF.

V and J are TRBV15 and TRBJ1-1; D unresolved. Germline values: CDR1 LNHNV, CDR2 YYDKDF (reference sequence). The CDR3 runs to 12 residues. Trimming took 3 bases from V and 7 from J, leaving 9 bases between them. This CDR3 is CATSSGLLEAFF. The CDR3 bases are TGTGCCACCAGCAGCGGACTCCTTGAAGCTTTCTTT. The full variable domain, its missing parts supplied by reference TRBV15 and TRBJ1-1, is DAMVIQNPRYQVTQFGKPVTLSCSQTLNHNVMYWYQQKSSQAPKLLFHYYDKDFNNEADTPDNFQSRRPNTSFCFLDIRSPGLGDTAMYLCATSSGLLEAFFGQGTRLTVV.

This chain links TRBV5-1 with TRBJ2-5; 12 positions agree with TRBD1. CDR1 SGHRS and CDR2 YFSETQ come from the germline V gene. The CDR3 has 17 amino acids. J lost 5 bases, V lost 4 bases, and 12 bases had no gene match. The CDR3 loop reads CASSPLGGTGGLETQYF. Here the CDR3 DNA reads TGCGCCAGCAGCCCCCTCGGGGGGACAGGGGGCTTGGAGACCCAGTACTTC. Based on the CDR3 plus reference TRBV5-1 and TRBJ2-5, the full variable domain is KAGVTQTPRYLIKTRGQQVTLSCSPISGHRSVSWYQQTPGQGLQFLFEYFSETQRNKGNFPGRFSGRQFSNSRSEMNVSTLELGDSALYLCASSPLGGTGGLETQYFGPGTRLLVL.

The rearrangement joins TRBV2 to TRBJ2-7; 8 nucleotides match TRBD1. After removal of 2 bases from V and 5 bases from J, the junction contained 5 bases not matched to a gene. CDR1 and CDR2 from the germline V gene are SNHLY and FYNNEI. The CDR3 consists of 14 residues. CDR3 bases: TGTGCCAGCAGTGAACGGACAGGGCCAAACGAGCAGTACTTC. Amino acids: CASSERTGPNEQYF.

The chain combines TRBV6-5 with TRBJ2-5; TRBD1 might be the D (5 bases). CDR1 and CDR2 (germline): MNHEY, SVGAGI. The CDR3 has 15 residues. V was clipped by 4 bases and J by 5 bases, with 17 bases between them. This CDR3 is CASSSALGVRETQYF. The CDR3 DNA reads as TGTGCCAGCAGTTCCGCCTTAGGGGTTCGGGAGACCCAGTACTTC.

This clone was seen just once. The V and J genes are TRBV6-4 and TRBJ1-5; TRBD1 matches at 7 bases. CDR3 size: 15 residues. V lost 6 bases to trimming and J lost 2 bases; unmatched junction nucleotides: 7. CDR1 is MRHNA and CDR2 is SNTAGT in the germline V gene. The CDR3 DNA reads as TGTGCCAGCAGCAGAGACAGGGATCGCAATCAGCCCCAGCATTTT. Translating it yields CASSRDRDRNQPQHF.

This chain uses TRBV15 with TRBJ1-2; D unclear. Trimming left V 0 bases short and J 3 bases short, with 8 bases between. The CDR3 length is 14 residues. Germline V gene data show CDR1 as LNHNV and CDR2 as YYDKDF (reference sequence). CDR3 region: CATSRDLTDYGYTF. The CDR3 DNA reads TGTGCCACCAGCAGAGATTTAACAGACTATGGCTACACCTTC.

This chain connects TRBV2 to TRBJ1-1; D perhaps matches TRBD1 (5 bases). The length of the CDR3 is 10 residues. Germline V lookup: CDR1 SNHLY, CDR2 FYNNEI. Trimming pared 11 bases from V and 12 bases from J, leaving 16 bases between. CDR3 sequence: CASTGGGTFF. CDR3 DNA sequence: TGTGCCTCCACAGGTGGCGGAACTTTCTTT.

This sequence joins TRBV2 and TRBJ2-2, with D possibly being TRBD1 (6 bases). This CDR3 spans 18 amino acids. CDR1 and CDR2 from the germline V gene are SNHLY and FYNNEI. V was shortened by 6 bases and J by 7 bases, with 27 bases between the two germline ends. CDR3 DNA: TGTGCCAGCAGGGAAAAGGGGTCACCGACAGGCTACGTCGGGGAGCTGTTTTTT. Its protein product is CASREKGSPTGYVGELFF.

The table lists this clone with a count of one. The CDR3 DNA follows: TGTGCCAGCAGTTACCCACTAGGGGGGGCCACTGAAGCTTTCTTT. This encodes CASSYPLGGATEAFF. The J gene is TRBJ1-1, the V gene TRBV6-6; D perhaps matches TRBD1 (6 bases). The V gene's germline CDR1 is MNHNY and CDR2 SVGAGI (reference sequence). V was pared by 2 bases and J by 4 bases, with 14 bases between. The CDR3 length is 15 residues.

The chain couples TRBV7-8 to TRBJ1-5, with D maybe TRBD1 (6 bases). CDR1 SGHVS and CDR2 FQNEAQ come from the germline V gene. The CDR3 totals 19 residues. The germline V and J ends were trimmed by 2 bases and 0 bases, with 20 bases remaining between them. The chain's CDR3 is CASSLPDSGPPYSNQPQHF. CDR3 coding DNA: TGTGCCAGCAGCTTACCGGACAGCGGACCCCCATATAGCAATCAGCCCCAGCATTTT.

CDR3 coding DNA: TGCGCCAGCAGCCCCACACAGGCCGTCGTAGCTTTCTTT. It encodes CASSPTQAVVAFF. The rearrangement links TRBV5-1 to TRBJ1-1, with D possibly TRBD1 on 5 matching bases. This CDR3 has 13 residues. Germline V gene lookup returns CDR1 SGHRS and CDR2 YFSETQ. V gave up 4 bases and J gave up 10 bases, with 17 bases separating them. The whole variable domain, filled in from reference TRBV5-1 and TRBJ1-1, reads KAGVTQTPRYLIKTRGQQVTLSCSPISGHRSVSWYQQTPGQGLQFLFEYFSETQRNKGNFPGRFSGRQFSNSRSEMNVSTLELGDSALYLCASSPTQAVVAFFGQGTRLTVV.

This clone was seen more than once but under ten times. The V and J genes are TRBV11-2 and TRBJ1-6, with D possibly matching TRBD1 (6 bases). Germline assignment: CDR1 SGHAT and CDR2 FQNNGV. V was clipped by 2 bases and J by 7 bases, with 12 bases between them. The CDR3 runs 15 residues. CDR3 bases: TGTGCCAGCAGCTTATCCAGGGGAACCAATTCACCCCTCCACTTT. Its translation: CASSLSRGTNSPLHF. Filled out from reference TRBV11-2 and TRBJ1-6, the complete variable domain reads EAGVAQSPRYKIIEKRQSVAFWCNPISGHATLYWYQQILGQGPKLLIQFQNNGVVDDSQLPKDRFSAERLKGVDSTLKIQPAKLEDSAVYLCASSLSRGTNSPLHFGNGTRLTVT.

The chain is built from TRBV28 and TRBJ1-1; 7 bases line up with TRBD1. This CDR3 is 13 amino acids long. Germline CDR1 MDHEN, CDR2 SYDVKM. J was trimmed by 11 bases and V by 4 bases; bases with no gene match: 10. This CDR3 is CASSSLQGRQAFF. For the CDR3, the DNA is TGTGCCAGCAGTTCCCTACAGGGGAGGCAGGCTTTCTTT.